The source of this T cell receptor beta chain is a study of spatial heterogeneity in lung cancer. All TCR cDNA molecules were individually tagged with a unique molecular identifier. MiXCR, run by TCRdb on the 5' RACE reads, gives a single entry per CDR3 protein. The sample has about 53,000 distinct CDR3 sequences, about 7% seen once. Points from the study as a whole: Ubiquitous expanded tumor TCRs surfaced in blood more at resection than they did at follow-up.

Time point described: sample taken at primary tumor resection. Sequencing covered unsorted whole RNA taken from tumor, nontumor lung or frozen PBMC. A total of around 67 untreated early-stage non-small cell lung cancer patients served as donors. This clonotype was recorded a few times. Antigen unknown. The CDR3 covers 15 residues. V shed 6 bases and J 7 bases; nucleotides not matched to a gene: 6. Germline V gene lookup returns CDR1 SNHLY and CDR2 FYNNEI. The rearrangement joins TRBV2 to TRBJ2-1; 13 bases agree with TRBD2. The source was PBMCs, collected at surgery. This receptor was identified in a female donor with early-stage non-small cell lung cancer. The CDR3 DNA follows: TGTGCCAGCAGACCACTAGCGGGGGGGCATAATGAGCAGTTCTTC. Its translation is CASRPLAGGHNEQFF. The whole variable domain, filled in from reference TRBV2 and TRBJ2-1, reads EPEVTQTPSHQVTQMGQEVILRCVPISNHLYFYWYRQILGQKVEFLVSFYNNEISEKSEIFDDQFSVERPDGSNFTLKIRSTKLEDSAMYFCASRPLAGGHNEQFFGPGTRLTVL.